Listed here are 30 T cell receptor beta chains from one sample, sequenced in a study of blood T cell repertoires in COVID-19. TCRdb's copy holds only in-frame clones and misses some; the assay was immunoSEQ multiplex PCR. The sample records roughly 60,000 clones, around 89% being singletons. Sequencing used peripheral blood. All receptors derive from a human donor in a cohort sampled during active COVID-19.

V gene TRBV11-2 combines with J gene TRBJ2-2; tentatively, D is TRBD1 (6 bases). Trimming took 5 bases from V and 5 from J, leaving 24 bases between them. Germline V CDR1 and CDR2: SGHAT, FQNNGV. This CDR3 comprises 18 residues. The CDR3 here is CASSPRSSGAVLTGELFF. The CDR3 bases are TGTGCCAGCAGCCCAAGAAGTTCAGGGGCAGTGCTGACCGGGGAGCTGTTTTTT. Filled out from reference TRBV11-2 and TRBJ2-2, the complete variable domain reads EAGVAQSPRYKIIEKRQSVAFWCNPISGHATLYWYQQILGQGPKLLIQFQNNGVVDDSQLPKDRFSAERLKGVDSTLKIQPAKLEDSAVYLCASSPRSSGAVLTGELFFGEGSRLTVL.

This chain connects TRBV6-5 to TRBJ2-7; perhaps TRBD1 as D (5 bases). Germline V lookup: CDR1 MNHEY, CDR2 SVGAGI. V lost 0 bases, J lost 3 bases, and 15 bases lay in between. The CDR3 is 16 amino acids. The CDR3 region is CASSYSQDTADYEQYF. CDR3 DNA: TGTGCCAGCAGTTACTCCCAGGACACTGCGGACTACGAGCAGTACTTC.

The gene calls are TRBV4-3 and TRBJ2-7, with 7 positions matching TRBD1. Germline-derived CDR1 and CDR2 are LGHNA and YSLEER. The junction had 9 bases not matched to a gene; V was cut back by 4 bases and J by 3 bases. The CDR3 spans 15 residues. The CDR3 region has the DNA TGCGCCAGCAGCCCCCAATCCGGGACAGTCTACGAGCAGTACTTC. It translates to CASSPQSGTVYEQYF.

This chain connects TRBV24-1 to TRBJ1-4, with D perhaps TRBD1 (5 bases). V was trimmed by 7 bases and J by 5 bases, leaving 10 bases between them. This CDR3 spans 13 amino acids. In germline, CDR1 is KGHDR, CDR2 SFDVKD. In DNA, the CDR3 is TGTGCCACCAGCGGGGGGTGGAATGAAAAACTGTTTTTT. Protein product: CATSGGWNEKLFF.

This chain uses TRBV2 with TRBJ2-7, with D unclear. In germline, CDR1 is SNHLY, CDR2 FYNNEI. CDR3 length: 11 amino acids. The V and J ends lost 5 bases and 6 bases respectively, with 8 bases between them. This CDR3 is CASSLSPEQYF. The DNA for the CDR3 is TGTGCCAGCAGTCTAAGCCCCGAGCAGTACTTC.

The rearrangement links TRBV19 to TRBJ2-7, with D perhaps matching TRBD2 (6 bases). The V end was cut by 4 bases, the J end by 2 bases, with 15 bases between. The germline CDR1 and CDR2 sequences are LNHDA and SQIVND (reference sequence). The CDR3 is made up of 15 amino acids. The CDR3: CASSTPGLNTYEQYF. As DNA, the CDR3 is TGTGCCAGTAGTACCCCGGGACTGAACACCTACGAGCAGTACTTC.

The genes are TRBV19 and TRBJ2-5; 7 nucleotides align to TRBD2. V gave up 2 bases and J gave up 5 bases; unmatched junction bases: 8. From germline, CDR1 is LNHDA and CDR2 SQIVND (reference sequence). This CDR3 is built from 15 residues. CDR3 region: CASSIWLMGGETQYF. Written as DNA, the CDR3 is TGTGCCAGTAGTATATGGCTCATGGGGGGGGAGACCCAGTACTTC. The variable domain in full, with the rest retrieved from reference TRBV19 and TRBJ2-5, is DGGITQSPKYLFRKEGQNVTLSCEQNLNHDAMYWYRQDPGQGLRLIYYSQIVNDFQKGDIAEGYSVSREKKESFPLTVTSAQKNPTAFYLCASSIWLMGGETQYFGPGTRLLVL.

V gene TRBV9 combines with J gene TRBJ2-7, with TRBD2 identical over 8 bases. After removal of 2 bases from V and 0 bases from J, the junction contained 7 bases not matched to a gene. Germline CDR1 and CDR2: SGDLS and YYNGEE. This CDR3 contains 16 residues. The CDR3 nucleotides are TGTGCCAGCAGCGTGGGGCTAGCGGGCGGCTCCTACGAGCAGTACTTC. Encoded protein: CASSVGLAGGSYEQYF.

This chain connects TRBV27 to TRBJ2-7, with 9 bases aligning to TRBD1. The CDR3 consists of 13 residues. Losses at the gene ends were 7 bases for V and 3 bases for J; bases not matched to a gene: 4. Per germline, CDR1 MNHEY and CDR2 SMNVEV (reference sequence). CDR3: CASMGQGGYEQYF. CDR3 bases: TGTGCCAGCATGGGACAGGGAGGCTACGAGCAGTACTTC.

In this sample, this clone turned up once. CDR3 region: CASSLNLGQAYGYTF. The CDR3 DNA follows: TGTGCCAGCAGTTTAAATTTGGGCCAGGCCTATGGCTACACCTTC. The chain joins TRBV27 to TRBJ1-2; D is unclear. The CDR3 length is 15 residues. The germline V gene has CDR1 MNHEY and CDR2 SMNVEV (reference sequence). V lost 2 bases, J lost 4 bases, and 14 bases lay in between.

The rearrangement joins TRBV3-1 (or the pseudogene TRBV3-2) to TRBJ1-1, with D possibly being TRBD1 (6 bases). Germline V gene lookup returns CDR1 LGHDT and CDR2 YNNKEL (reference sequence). This CDR3 spans 16 amino acids. Between the trimmed V and J ends, which lost 0 bases and 0 bases, there was a span of 11 bases. The CDR3 sequence is CASSQDTGNMNTEAFF. The CDR3 DNA is TGTGCCAGCAGCCAAGATACAGGGAATATGAACACTGAAGCTTTCTTT.

The CDR3 nucleotides read TGTGCCAGCAGCTTCAGGGAGAACACTGAAGCTTTCTTT. This codes for CASSFRENTEAFF. V usage is TRBV7-8 and J usage is TRBJ1-1, with a tentative D call TRBD1 (5 bases). Germline values: CDR1 SGHVS, CDR2 FQNEAQ. Trimming left V 3 bases short and J 1 base short, with 6 bases between. CDR3 size: 13 residues.

This chain connects TRBV6-1 to TRBJ1-5, with TRBD1 as a possible D gene (6 bases). Per the germline V gene, CDR1 is MNHNS and CDR2 is SASEGT. The CDR3 covers 14 residues. V was cut by 1 base and J by 16 bases, with 20 bases left in between. The CDR3 loop reads CASSEGIVRDKNHF. CDR3 coding DNA: TGTGCCAGCAGTGAAGGGATTGTACGGGACAAGAATCATTTT.

V gene TRBV28 combines with J gene TRBJ1-1; 8 positions match TRBD1. The CDR3 loop spans 13 amino acids. Germline CDR1 reads MDHEN; CDR2 reads SYDVKM. Trimming took 4 bases from V and 5 from J; bases not matched to a gene: 3. CDR3 sequence (DNA): TGTGCCAGCAGTTACAGGGGGAGGACTGAAGCTTTCTTT. Translated, it gives CASSYRGRTEAFF.

Only a few counts were recorded for this clone. V is TRBV19 and J is TRBJ2-7; 12 bases agree with TRBD2. J was trimmed by 0 bases and V by 6 bases; bases with no gene match: 9. Germline values: CDR1 LNHDA, CDR2 SQIVND (reference sequence). The CDR3 extends over 17 amino acids. CDR3 sequence: CASSWTSGNALSYEQYF. The DNA for the CDR3 is TGTGCCAGTAGCTGGACTAGCGGGAACGCACTCTCCTACGAGCAGTACTTC.

Only a few counts were recorded for this clone. V gene TRBV6-6 combines with J gene TRBJ1-1; 9 bases match TRBD1. The CDR3 consists of 14 residues. V shed 5 bases, J shed 3 bases, and the junction held 4 bases outside the gene matches. The germline gives CDR1 MNHNY, CDR2 SVGAGI (reference sequence). CDR3 region: CASSDRTGDTEAFF. Written as DNA, the CDR3 is TGTGCCAGCAGTGATAGGACAGGGGACACTGAAGCTTTCTTT.

The chain carries TRBV4-3 and TRBJ1-6, with 7 bases matching TRBD1. V gave up 5 bases and J gave up 4 bases; unmatched junction bases: 5. Germline V gene data show CDR1 as LGHNA and CDR2 as YSLEER. The CDR3 has 15 residues. The CDR3 region has the DNA TGCGCCAGCAGCGACCGGGACAGTTATAATTCACCCCTCCACTTT. This translates into CASSDRDSYNSPLHF.

The V gene is TRBV7-2, the J gene TRBJ1-4; D remains unclear. Germline V lookup: CDR1 SGHTA, CDR2 FQGNSA. V lost 1 base and J lost 10, with 13 bases in between. The CDR3 sequence is 14 residues long. The CDR3 region is CASSLGAIEGKLFF. In nucleotides, the CDR3 is TGTGCCAGCAGCTTAGGGGCCATTGAAGGAAAACTGTTTTTT.

This sequence joins TRBV19 and TRBJ1-5, with TRBD1 matching over 11 bases. The J segment lost 0 bases and the V segment lost 5 bases, leaving 3 bases of the junction unmatched. This CDR3 contains 16 residues. Germline loops: CDR1 LNHDA, CDR2 SQIVND (reference sequence). CDR3 loop: CASSPGTGGSNQPQHF. CDR3 in DNA: TGTGCCAGTAGTCCCGGGACAGGGGGTAGCAATCAGCCCCAGCATTTT.

The CDR3 region has the DNA TGTGCCAGCGGGACAGGGGGCAATCAGCCCCAGCATTTT. Amino acid sequence: CASGTGGNQPQHF. The chain links TRBV6-5 to TRBJ1-5, with TRBD1 matching over 10 bases. Germline V lookup: CDR1 MNHEY, CDR2 SVGAGI. The CDR3 totals 13 residues. Trimming took 8 bases from V and 2 from J; bases not matched to a gene: 0.

The V and J genes are TRBV4-2 and TRBJ2-1; maybe TRBD2 (6 bases). V dropped 4 bases and J dropped 7 bases, with 17 bases sitting between them. Germline assignment: CDR1 LGHNA and CDR2 YNFKEQ. CDR3 length equals 15 residues. CDR3 nucleotide sequence: TGTGCCAGCAGCCCTGACCCGGGGAGGAAAAATGAGCAGTTCTTC. Its translation is CASSPDPGRKNEQFF.

The genes are TRBV3-1 (or the pseudogene TRBV3-2) and TRBJ1-2; a weak D match, TRBD1 (5 bases). The CDR3 covers 12 residues. V gave up 4 bases and J gave up 3 bases, with 6 bases separating them. Germline CDR1 LGHDT, CDR2 YNNKEL (reference sequence). CDR3 sequence (DNA): TGTGCCAGCAGCCGGGGGGACTATGGCTACACCTTC. Its protein is CASSRGDYGYTF.

The chain carries TRBV27 and TRBJ1-2; 7 bases line up with TRBD1. The CDR3 runs to 14 residues. V dropped 3 bases and J dropped 3; count of bases not matched to a gene: 4. Germline values: CDR1 MNHEY, CDR2 SMNVEV (reference sequence). Written as DNA, the CDR3 is TGTGCCAGCAGTTTCGGGCAGGGGGACTATGGCTACACCTTC. Its translation is CASSFGQGDYGYTF.

V usage is TRBV24-1 and J usage is TRBJ2-7, with 7 bases aligning to TRBD2. Germline values: CDR1 KGHDR, CDR2 SFDVKD. V gave up 7 bases and J gave up 3 bases; unmatched junction bases: 11. There are 15 residues in the CDR3. The CDR3 loop reads CATRRLRENSYEQYF. CDR3 nucleotides: TGTGCCACCAGGAGGTTGCGGGAGAATAGCTACGAGCAGTACTTC.

The CDR3 protein is CASSLQGSGWAVELFF. CDR3 sequence (DNA): TGTGCCAGCAGCCTACAGGGATCAGGGTGGGCGGTGGAACTGTTTTTT. The rearrangement links TRBV11-2 to TRBJ1-4; possible D gene TRBD1, 6 bases. V was pared by 5 bases and J by 12 bases, with 25 bases between. The germline gives CDR1 SGHAT, CDR2 FQNNGV. This CDR3 is built from 16 residues. The whole variable domain, filled in from reference TRBV11-2 and TRBJ1-4, reads EAGVAQSPRYKIIEKRQSVAFWCNPISGHATLYWYQQILGQGPKLLIQFQNNGVVDDSQLPKDRFSAERLKGVDSTLKIQPAKLEDSAVYLCASSLQGSGWAVELFFGSGTQLSVL.

In this sample, this clone turned up once. CDR3 sequence (DNA): TGTGCCAGCAGTTCAGGGAACGAGCAGTACTTC. Encoded protein: CASSSGNEQYF. The chain employs TRBV11-2 and TRBJ2-7; a weak D match, TRBD1 (5 bases). V was clipped by 6 bases and J by 5 bases, with 8 bases between them. CDR1 and CDR2 from the germline V gene are SGHAT and FQNNGV. CDR3 size: 11 residues.

CDR3 nucleotides: TGTGCCAGCAGCCAAGGGACAGATGAGAAGGTTTTCTTT. It yields the protein CASSQGTDEKVFF. The genes are TRBV3-1 (or the pseudogene TRBV3-2) and TRBJ1-1; a possible D gene is TRBD1 (6 bases). The V gene lost 1 base and the J gene lost 13 bases, with 16 bases spanning the gap. Germline V gene lookup returns CDR1 LGHDT and CDR2 YNNKEL (reference sequence). The CDR3 spans 13 residues.

V usage is TRBV29-1 and J usage is TRBJ2-7; 7 nucleotides match TRBD2. Germline assignment: CDR1 SQVTM and CDR2 ANQGSEA. This CDR3 region has 12 residues. The V gene end was trimmed by 4 bases and the J gene end by 6 bases; junction bases not matched to a gene: 6. The chain's CDR3 is CSVGGGEVEQYF. The CDR3 coding sequence is TGCAGCGTTGGGGGAGGGGAGGTCGAGCAGTACTTC.

The V and J genes are TRBV29-1 and TRBJ1-4, with D possibly being TRBD1 (6 bases). This CDR3 region has 13 residues. V was pared by 7 bases and J by 1 base, with 10 bases between. Germline V lookup: CDR1 SQVTM, CDR2 ANQGSEA. Here the CDR3 DNA reads TGCAGCGGATCGGGACAAACTAATGAAAAACTGTTTTTT. Protein product: CSGSGQTNEKLFF.

CDR3 bases: TGTGCCACCACAATCTCCCGGGAGCGGGAGGGCTACAATGAGCAGTTCTTC. Translation: CATTISREREGYNEQFF. The chain uses TRBV2 and TRBJ2-1; the match to TRBD2 covers 10 bases. Germline assignment: CDR1 SNHLY and CDR2 FYNNEI. This CDR3 comprises 17 residues. After removal of 10 bases from V and 3 bases from J, the junction contained 15 bases not matched to a gene.